The 29 T cell receptor beta chains below all came from one sample that was sequenced in a study of CD8+ T cells in alopecia areata. Treatment described: oral pan-JAK inhibitor, 5-10 mg twice daily. Isolated RNA was reverse transcribed into cDNA used as the sequencing template. Using immunoSEQ multiplex PCR, the repertoire was profiled, and TCRdb retains in-frame clones only, with some absent. The data show fewer than 250,000 clones, 43% seen once. The sequences come from CD4+ T cells sorted from blood, collected at approximately week 37, from a patient treated with tofacitinib. The receptors were gathered from a human donor with alopecia areata.

The chain uses TRBV10-3 and TRBJ2-3; 8 bases line up with TRBD2. The CDR3 length is 15 residues. Germline assignment: CDR1 ENHRY and CDR2 SYGVKD. V trimming: 4 bases; J trimming: 0 bases; junction bases outside the gene matches: 3. CDR3 sequence reads: CAISGTSSSTDTQYF. The CDR3 region has the DNA TGTGCCATCAGTGGGACTAGCTCTAGCACAGATACGCAGTATTTT.

This clone was counted a few times. The chain has TRBV4-2 and TRBJ2-1, with a weak D call TRBD2 (5 bases). V dropped 4 bases and J dropped 9 bases, with 19 bases sitting between them. In germline, CDR1 is LGHNA, CDR2 YNFKEQ. The CDR3 is 15 amino acids. CDR3: CASSPSDGGVGEQFF. The CDR3 DNA sequence: TGTGCCAGCAGCCCCTCGGATGGAGGAGTGGGTGAGCAGTTCTTC.

This clone was detected a few times. The chain uses TRBV10-3 and TRBJ2-1, with D possibly being TRBD1 (5 bases). This CDR3 region has 13 residues. Per the germline V gene, CDR1 is ENHRY and CDR2 is SYGVKD. Trimming removed 8 bases from V and 5 bases from J, with 13 bases in between. This chain's CDR3 is CAISEVRDNEQFF. Written as DNA, the CDR3 is TGTGCCATCTCTGAGGTCAGGGACAATGAGCAGTTCTTC.

The chain recombines TRBV30 with TRBJ2-2; the D is unclear. The CDR3 runs 14 residues. Per the germline V gene, CDR1 is GTSNPN and CDR2 is SVGIG (reference sequence). Trimming removed 8 bases at V and 0 bases at J, with 13 bases between. CDR3 residues: CAQSRKPNTGELFF. In DNA form, the CDR3 reads TGTGCCCAATCAAGGAAGCCGAACACCGGGGAGCTGTTTTTT.

The rearrangement uses TRBV13 and TRBJ1-1; D call uncertain. V lost 2 bases and J lost 3, with 7 bases in between. Germline lookup yields CDR1 PRHDT and CDR2 FYEKMQ (reference sequence). The CDR3 contains 13 residues. The chain's CDR3 is CASSLKGYTEAFF. CDR3 coding DNA: TGTGCCAGCAGCTTAAAGGGATACACTGAAGCTTTCTTT.

This clone has more than one count but fewer than ten. The rearrangement uses TRBV11-2 and TRBJ1-3; D may be TRBD1 (6 bases). This CDR3 comprises 14 residues. V was cut by 10 bases and J by 2 bases, with 15 bases left in between. CDR1 and CDR2 from the germline V gene are SGHAT and FQNNGV. Written as DNA, the CDR3 is TGTGCCACCAACGTCGGGACACCTGGAAACACCATATATTTT. This gives the protein CATNVGTPGNTIYF.

This clone was recorded a few times. CDR3 residues: CASSLQGASTDTQYF. Here the CDR3 DNA reads TGTGCCAGCAGTTTACAGGGGGCCAGCACAGATACGCAGTATTTT. The rearrangement links TRBV6-5 to TRBJ2-3, with 9 nucleotides matching TRBD1. This CDR3 is 15 amino acids long. Germline values: CDR1 MNHEY, CDR2 SVGAGI. Trimming cost V 4 bases and J 0 bases; bases outside gene matches: 2.

V and J are TRBV6-5 and TRBJ1-1, with D possibly TRBD1 on 5 matching bases. V was clipped by 6 bases and J by 1 base, with 6 bases between them. The CDR3 is made up of 12 amino acids. The V gene's germline CDR1 is MNHEY and CDR2 SVGAGI. The CDR3 loop reads CASRGANTEAFF. CDR3 nucleotide sequence: TGTGCCAGCAGAGGGGCGAACACTGAAGCTTTCTTT.

In DNA form, the CDR3 reads TGCGCCAGCAGCGCCCTACAGGGGTTCACTGAAGCTTTCTTT. It encodes CASSALQGFTEAFF. V and J are TRBV5-1 and TRBJ1-1, with 7 bases fitting TRBD1. Germline values: CDR1 SGHRS, CDR2 YFSETQ. This CDR3 is built from 14 residues. Trimming removed 4 bases from V and 4 bases from J; junction bases left unmatched: 7.

This clone has more than one count but fewer than ten. The chain combines TRBV19 with TRBJ1-5; no definite D call. The CDR3 consists of 15 residues. CDR1 and CDR2 from the germline V gene are LNHDA and SQIVND (reference sequence). The ends were cut back, 5 bases at V and 4 bases at J, with 15 bases in the middle. This chain's CDR3 is CASSPIEVVNQPQHF. Written as DNA, the CDR3 is TGTGCCAGTAGTCCTATTGAAGTTGTGAATCAGCCCCAGCATTTT. Filled out from reference TRBV19 and TRBJ1-5, the complete variable domain reads DGGITQSPKYLFRKEGQNVTLSCEQNLNHDAMYWYRQDPGQGLRLIYYSQIVNDFQKGDIAEGYSVSREKKESFPLTVTSAQKNPTAFYLCASSPIEVVNQPQHFGDGTRLSIL.

Only a few counts were recorded for this clone. This chain connects TRBV11-1 to TRBJ2-2; D gene uncertain. Germline-derived CDR1 and CDR2 are SGHAT and FQDESV (reference sequence). The length of the CDR3 is 13 residues. V lost 5 bases to trimming and J lost 7 bases, with 11 bases between them. This chain's CDR3 is CASSAKAGGELFF. The DNA of the CDR3 is TGTGCCAGCAGCGCGAAGGCCGGCGGGGAGCTGTTTTTT. Variable domain in full (rest from reference TRBV11-1 and TRBJ2-2): EAEVAQSPRYKITEKSQAVAFWCDPISGHATLYWYRQILGQGPELLVQFQDESVVDDSQLPKDRFSAERLKGVDSTLKIQPAELGDSAMYLCASSAKAGGELFFGEGSRLTVL.

This clone has more than one count but fewer than ten. The chain couples TRBV29-1 to TRBJ2-3; D ambiguous. V lost 6 bases and J 4 bases, leaving 14 bases between the germline ends. The germline CDR1 and CDR2 sequences are SQVTM and ANQGSEA. The CDR3 length is 13 residues. The CDR3 loop is CSVAHPVPDTQYF. DNA of the CDR3: TGCAGCGTCGCACATCCAGTCCCAGATACGCAGTATTTT.

The V gene is TRBV21-1, the J gene TRBJ2-6; the D segment call TRBD1 is taken from the table without a DNA check. TRBV21-1 is designated a pseudogene. The CDR3 has 15 residues. CDR3 sequence (DNA): TGTGCCAGCACTCGACAGGGATCCGGGGCCAACGTCCTGACTTTC. It translates to CASTRQGSGANVLTF.

The rearrangement links TRBV4-3 to TRBJ2-7; 8 positions agree with TRBD2. The CDR3 spans 16 residues. Germline CDR1 LGHNA, CDR2 YSLEER. Trimming at V came to 4 bases and at J to 4 bases, leaving 12 bases not matched to a gene. In DNA form, the CDR3 reads TGCGCCAGCAGCCCCAGCTGGGCGGGAGGAATTTACGAGCAGTACTTC. Translated, it gives CASSPSWAGGIYEQYF.

The V call is TRBV20-1, the J call TRBJ2-7; D gene unclear. Germline-derived CDR1 and CDR2 are DFQATT and SNEGSKA (reference sequence). The V gene lost 1 base and the J gene lost 7 bases, with 8 bases spanning the gap. This CDR3 is 11 amino acids long. The CDR3 bases are TGCAGTGCTAGAGGTGGGAAAGAGCAGTACTTC. It encodes CSARGGKEQYF.

The rearrangement joins TRBV29-1 to TRBJ2-7; 9 nucleotides line up with TRBD1. The CDR3 runs to 15 residues. The V gene end was trimmed by 2 bases and the J gene end by 1 base; junction bases not matched to a gene: 6. Germline loops: CDR1 SQVTM, CDR2 ANQGSEA. The CDR3 nucleotides are TGCAGCGTTGAATGGGGGACAGGGTCTTCCTACGAGCAGTACTTC. Translated, it gives CSVEWGTGSSYEQYF.

The chain is built from TRBV25-1 and TRBJ1-2; D is unresolved. V lost 3 bases and J 4 bases, leaving 9 bases between the germline ends. CDR3 length: 13 amino acids. In germline, CDR1 is MGHDK, CDR2 SYGVNS. The CDR3 loop is CASSDNAGYGYTF. The CDR3 region has the DNA TGTGCCAGCAGTGATAATGCTGGCTATGGCTACACCTTC.

V and J are TRBV2 and TRBJ1-1; a weak D match, TRBD1 (6 bases). The CDR3 extends over 13 amino acids. CDR1 and CDR2 (germline): SNHLY, FYNNEI. Trimming pared 3 bases from V and 1 base from J, leaving 6 bases between. CDR3 in DNA: TGTGCCAGCAGTGACAGGGGGAACACTGAAGCTTTCTTT. As protein: CASSDRGNTEAFF.

The table lists this clone with a few counts. This chain uses TRBV2 with TRBJ2-5; D is unclear. Trimming shortened V by 7 bases and J by 5 bases, and 17 bases separated the two germline ends. This CDR3 has 14 amino acids. Germline V lookup: CDR1 SNHLY, CDR2 FYNNEI. As DNA, the CDR3 is TGTGCCAGCACCCCCTTTGGGCAACGGGAGACCCAGTACTTC. Protein sequence: CASTPFGQRETQYF. Full variable domain (missing parts from reference TRBV2 and TRBJ2-5): EPEVTQTPSHQVTQMGQEVILRCVPISNHLYFYWYRQILGQKVEFLVSFYNNEISEKSEIFDDQFSVERPDGSNFTLKIRSTKLEDSAMYFCASTPFGQRETQYFGPGTRLLVL.

CDR3 DNA sequence: TGTGCCAGCAGCATACCGGGCCATCCAGATACGCAGTATTTT. Translated: CASSIPGHPDTQYF. V and J are TRBV5-4 and TRBJ2-3; the D is unclear. The CDR3 sequence is 14 residues long. Germline lookup yields CDR1 SGHNT and CDR2 YYREEE (reference sequence). Trimming left V 4 bases short and J 4 bases short, with 13 bases between.

This clone has only a few counts. A single base separates this from a much larger clone, so it may be a read error. The gene calls are TRBV4-2 and TRBJ2-5; 9 bases line up with TRBD1. The CDR3 covers 14 residues. From germline, CDR1 is LGHNA and CDR2 YNFKEQ. V dropped 3 bases and J dropped 2; count of bases not matched to a gene: 1. CDR3 sequence: CASSQTGGQETQYF. For the CDR3, the DNA is TGTGCCAGCAGCCAGACAGGGGGGCAAGAGACCCAGTACTTC.

This clone was seen only once. The chain has TRBV30 and TRBJ1-3; D is unresolved. The CDR3 consists of 12 residues. Germline V gene data show CDR1 as GTSNPN and CDR2 as SVGIG (reference sequence). The ends were cut back, 4 bases at V and 4 bases at J, with 8 bases in the middle. DNA of the CDR3: TGTGCCTGGAACGACGGGGGAAACACCATATATTTT. Amino acid sequence: CAWNDGGNTIYF.

This chain links TRBV29-1 with TRBJ2-2, with 10 bases fitting TRBD1. The junction had 4 bases not matched to a gene; V was cut back by 8 bases and J by 4 bases. In germline, CDR1 is SQVTM, CDR2 ANQGSEA. The CDR3 covers 13 residues. DNA for the CDR3: TGCAGCACCCGGGACAGGGGCACCGGGGAGCTGTTTTTT. Translation gives CSTRDRGTGELFF.

This clone has more than one count but fewer than ten. The chain is built from TRBV28 and TRBJ1-1, with 8 bases matching TRBD1. Germline V lookup: CDR1 MDHEN, CDR2 SYDVKM. Trimming took 6 bases from V and 4 from J; bases not matched to a gene: 7. The CDR3 covers 14 residues. In DNA form, the CDR3 reads TGTGCCAGCAGCCCAGGGGGCCGGAGCACTGAAGCTTTCTTT. Translating it yields CASSPGGRSTEAFF. Using reference TRBV28 and TRBJ1-1 for the parts outside the CDR3, the full variable domain is DVKVTQSSRYLVKRTGEKVFLECVQDMDHENMFWYRQDPGLGLRLIYFSYDVKMKEKGDIPEGYSVSREKKERFSLILESASTNQTSMYLCASSPGGRSTEAFFGQGTRLTVV.

The genes are TRBV9 and TRBJ1-5; no firm D call. The ends were cut back, 3 bases at V and 3 bases at J, with 7 bases in the middle. Germline V CDR1 and CDR2: SGDLS, YYNGEE. The CDR3 covers 13 residues. CDR3 region: CASSGSVNQPQHF. In DNA, the CDR3 is TGTGCCAGCAGCGGCAGCGTCAATCAGCCCCAGCATTTT.

The chain has TRBV4-3 and TRBJ2-7; D is possibly TRBD1 (6 bases). V was pared by 4 bases and J by 3 bases, with 16 bases between. This CDR3 contains 15 residues. Germline CDR1 LGHNA, CDR2 YSLEER. CDR3 residues: CASSPHRVLDYEQYF. Here the CDR3 DNA reads TGCGCCAGCAGCCCTCACAGGGTATTAGACTACGAGCAGTACTTC.

The table lists this clone with a few counts. The rearrangement joins TRBV29-1 to TRBJ2-7; 9 bases map to TRBD2. The length of the CDR3 is 12 residues. The junction had 4 bases not matched to a gene; V was cut back by 4 bases and J by 6 bases. From germline, CDR1 is SQVTM and CDR2 ANQGSEA. In DNA, the CDR3 is TGCAGCGTTGCCACTAGCGGGTCCGAGCAGTACTTC. This gives the protein CSVATSGSEQYF.

This clone was detected only a few times. The rearrangement joins TRBV30 to TRBJ2-2; possible D gene TRBD1, 5 bases. V shed 5 bases and J shed 0 bases, with 10 bases lying between them. The CDR3 length is 14 residues. Germline V gene lookup returns CDR1 GTSNPN and CDR2 SVGIG (reference sequence). The CDR3 reads CAWVRQTNTGELFF. The CDR3 DNA is TGTGCCTGGGTCCGACAGACGAACACCGGGGAGCTGTTTTTT.

The V and J genes are TRBV18 and TRBJ1-1, with D perhaps TRBD1 (6 bases). Germline V gene lookup returns CDR1 KGHSH and CDR2 LQKENI. The V and J ends lost 3 bases and 2 bases respectively, with 10 bases between them. The CDR3 runs 14 residues. CDR3 bases: TGTGCCAGCTCACCGGGGGCAGTTAACACTGAAGCTTTCTTT. It encodes CASSPGAVNTEAFF. Using reference TRBV18 and TRBJ1-1 for the parts outside the CDR3, the full variable domain is NAGVMQNPRHLVRRRGQEARLRCSPMKGHSHVYWYRQLPEEGLKFMVYLQKENIIDESGMPKERFSAEFPKEGPSILRIQQVVRGDSAAYFCASSPGAVNTEAFFGQGTRLTVV.